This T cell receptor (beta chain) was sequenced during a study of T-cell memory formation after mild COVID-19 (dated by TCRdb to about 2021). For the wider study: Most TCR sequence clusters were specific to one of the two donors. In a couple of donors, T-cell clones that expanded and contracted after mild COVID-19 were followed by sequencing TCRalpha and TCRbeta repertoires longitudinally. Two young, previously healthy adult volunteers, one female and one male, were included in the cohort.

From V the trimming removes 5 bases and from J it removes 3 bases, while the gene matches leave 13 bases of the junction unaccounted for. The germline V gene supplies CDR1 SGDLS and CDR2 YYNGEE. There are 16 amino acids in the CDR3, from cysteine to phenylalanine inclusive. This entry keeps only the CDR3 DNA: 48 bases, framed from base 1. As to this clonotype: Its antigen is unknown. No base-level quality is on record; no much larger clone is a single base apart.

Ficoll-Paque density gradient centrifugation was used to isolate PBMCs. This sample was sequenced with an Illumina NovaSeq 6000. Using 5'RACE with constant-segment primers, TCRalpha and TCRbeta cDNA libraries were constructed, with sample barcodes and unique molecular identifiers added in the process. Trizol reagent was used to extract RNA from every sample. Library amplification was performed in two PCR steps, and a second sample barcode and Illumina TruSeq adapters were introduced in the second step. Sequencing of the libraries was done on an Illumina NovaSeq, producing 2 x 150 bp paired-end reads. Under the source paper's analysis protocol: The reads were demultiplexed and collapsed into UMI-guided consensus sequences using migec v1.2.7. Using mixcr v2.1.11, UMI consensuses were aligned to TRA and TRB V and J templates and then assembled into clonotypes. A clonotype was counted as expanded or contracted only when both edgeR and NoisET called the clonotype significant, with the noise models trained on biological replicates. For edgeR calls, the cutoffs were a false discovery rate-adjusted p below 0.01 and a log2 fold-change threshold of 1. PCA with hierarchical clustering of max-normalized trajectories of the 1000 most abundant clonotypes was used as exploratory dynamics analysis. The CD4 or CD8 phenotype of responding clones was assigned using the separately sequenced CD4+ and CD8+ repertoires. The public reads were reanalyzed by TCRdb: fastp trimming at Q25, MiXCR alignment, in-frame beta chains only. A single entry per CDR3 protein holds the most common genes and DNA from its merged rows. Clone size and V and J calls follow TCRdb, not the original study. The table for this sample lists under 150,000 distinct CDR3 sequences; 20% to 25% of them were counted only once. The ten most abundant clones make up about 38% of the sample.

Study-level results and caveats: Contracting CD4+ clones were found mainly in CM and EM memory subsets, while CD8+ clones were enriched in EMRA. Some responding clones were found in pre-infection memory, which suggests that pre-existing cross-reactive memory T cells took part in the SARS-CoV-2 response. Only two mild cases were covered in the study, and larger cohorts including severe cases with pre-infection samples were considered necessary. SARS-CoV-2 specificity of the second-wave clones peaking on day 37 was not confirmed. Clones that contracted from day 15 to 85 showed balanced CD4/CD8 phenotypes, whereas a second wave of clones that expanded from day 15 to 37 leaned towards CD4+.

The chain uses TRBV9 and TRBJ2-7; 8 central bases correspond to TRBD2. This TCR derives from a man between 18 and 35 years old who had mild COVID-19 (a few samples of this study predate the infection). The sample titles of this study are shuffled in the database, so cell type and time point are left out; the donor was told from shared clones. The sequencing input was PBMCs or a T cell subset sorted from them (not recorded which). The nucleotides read TGTGCCAGCAGTCTCACTCCCAGCGGGGGAAGCTACGAGCAGTACTTC. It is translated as CASSLTPSGGSYEQYF.